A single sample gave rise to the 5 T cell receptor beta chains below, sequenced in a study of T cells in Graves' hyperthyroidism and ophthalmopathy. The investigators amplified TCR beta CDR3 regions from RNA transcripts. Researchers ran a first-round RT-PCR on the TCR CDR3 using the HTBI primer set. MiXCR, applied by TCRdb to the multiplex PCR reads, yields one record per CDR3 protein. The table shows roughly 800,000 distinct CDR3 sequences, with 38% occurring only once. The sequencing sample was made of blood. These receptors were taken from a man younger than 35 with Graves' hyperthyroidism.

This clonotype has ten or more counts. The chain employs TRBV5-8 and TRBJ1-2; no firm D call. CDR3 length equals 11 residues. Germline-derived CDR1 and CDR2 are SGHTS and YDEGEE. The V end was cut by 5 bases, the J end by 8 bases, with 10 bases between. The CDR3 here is CASSRPTGYTF. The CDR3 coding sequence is TGTGCCAGCAGTCGCCCGACGGGCTACACCTTC.

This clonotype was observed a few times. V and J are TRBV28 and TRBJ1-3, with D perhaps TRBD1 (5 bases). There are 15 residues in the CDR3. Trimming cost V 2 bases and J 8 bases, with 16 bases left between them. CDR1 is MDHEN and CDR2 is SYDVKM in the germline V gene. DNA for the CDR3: TGTGCCAGCAGTTTACTGGGGGGACGGGCAGACACCATATATTTT. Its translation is CASSLLGGRADTIYF.

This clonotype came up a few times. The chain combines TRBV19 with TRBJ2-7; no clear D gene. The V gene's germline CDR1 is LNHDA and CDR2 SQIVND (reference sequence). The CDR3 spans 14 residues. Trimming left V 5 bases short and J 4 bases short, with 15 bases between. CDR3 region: CASSFEIIAYEQYF. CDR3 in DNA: TGTGCCAGTAGTTTCGAAATAATAGCATACGAGCAGTACTTC.

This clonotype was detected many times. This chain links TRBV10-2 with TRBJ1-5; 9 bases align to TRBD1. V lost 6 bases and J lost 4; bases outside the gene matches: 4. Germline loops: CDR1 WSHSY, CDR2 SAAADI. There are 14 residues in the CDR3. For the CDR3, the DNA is TGCGCCAGCAGCGGGGACAGGGCAAATCAGCCCCAGCATTTT. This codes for CASSGDRANQPQHF.

CDR3 region: CASSLVTGGPNEKLFF. Written as DNA, the CDR3 is TGTGCCAGCAGCTTAGTCACAGGGGGGCCTAATGAAAAACTGTTTTTT. V usage is TRBV11-2 and J usage is TRBJ1-4; 8 bases map to TRBD1. CDR1 is SGHAT and CDR2 is FQNNGV in the germline V gene. Losses at the gene ends were 1 base for V and 3 bases for J; bases not matched to a gene: 4. The CDR3 sequence is 16 residues long.